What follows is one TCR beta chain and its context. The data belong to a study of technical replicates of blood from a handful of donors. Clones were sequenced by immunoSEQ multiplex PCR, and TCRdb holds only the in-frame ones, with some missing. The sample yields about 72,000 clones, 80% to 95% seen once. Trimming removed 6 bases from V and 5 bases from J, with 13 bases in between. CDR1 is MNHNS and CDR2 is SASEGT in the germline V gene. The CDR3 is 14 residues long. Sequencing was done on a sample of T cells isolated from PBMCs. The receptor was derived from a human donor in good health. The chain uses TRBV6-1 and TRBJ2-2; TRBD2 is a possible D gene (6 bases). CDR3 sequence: CASRSRELTGELFF. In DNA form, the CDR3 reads TGTGCCAGCAGATCTCGGGAGTTAACCGGGGAGCTGTTTTTT.